This T cell receptor beta chain emerged from a study of vaccination and CD4 T cells after COVID-19. The overall study: Six men and four women formed the convalescents, two being Hispanic. Median draw time for post-COVID samples was 101 days post-diagnosis (range 35 to 161). Overlapping SARS-CoV-2, HCoV-NL63, HCoV-OC43 and HCoV-229E spike peptides stimulated the cells.

Trimming pared 0 bases from V and 0 bases from J, leaving 6 bases between. This CDR3 spans 15 amino acids. Germline CDR1 and CDR2: SGHNT and YYREEE (reference sequence). A remark on this clonotype: Its antigen is unidentified.

Cultured CD4+ T cell DNA underwent sequencing with the Oncomine TCR Beta short-read assay. TCRdb itself ran the PCR reads through MiXCR, one entry per CDR3 protein. This sample has fewer than 15,000 distinct CDR3 sequences; under 55% occur once, and the top ten carry 21%. Sample treatment: roughly 10-day PBMC culture with coronavirus spike peptide pools or control peptides (ViraFEST assay). This clonotype was obtained from a human donor who had recovered from COVID-19. This chain joins TRBV5-4 and TRBJ2-2; no reliable D call. Source material: CD4+ T cells from blood, cultured in vitro. The CDR3 DNA is TGTGCCAGCAGCTTGGGCACAGCGAACACCGGGGAGCTGTTTTTT. It encodes CASSLGTANTGELFF.